Listed here is a single TCR beta chain. The sample is drawn from a study of blood T cell repertoires in COVID-19. On the study more broadly: There were acute and convalescent COVID-19 samples, and they came from the United States, Italy and Spain. T cells, B-cell-depleted T cells, or PBMCs supplied cDNA or gDNA.

Original data processing: Amplification with reference gene primers provided the estimates of nucleated cell counts. The assay was immunoSEQ multiplex PCR, and TCRdb's table has in-frame clones only and misses some. V and J calls and clone size are as listed in that table; D and trimming were resolved from the DNA. This table holds about 320,000 clones, roughly nine tenths found once. In Seattle, patients joined the study during active infection and were tracked longitudinally. The receptor was derived from a woman aged 25 to 39 with COVID-19, enrolled during active disease. Input material: peripheral blood.

The CDR3 DNA reads as TGTGCCAGCAGTAAGTCCACAATGTCCAATCAGCCCCAGCATTTT. Translation: CASSKSTMSNQPQHF. The chain links TRBV6-5 to TRBJ1-5, with unresolved D. The CDR3 length is 15 residues. Germline loops: CDR1 MNHEY, CDR2 SVGAGI. V was shortened by 5 bases and J by 3 bases, with 14 bases between the two germline ends.